This T cell receptor (beta chain) was captured in a study of cytomegalovirus exposure and HLA in healthy donors. Study context: Findings of an earlier analysis included more than 90 million unique TCR beta sequences from around 180 million T cells.

Amplification used 60 Vbeta primers and 13 Jbeta primers. Clones were sequenced by immunoSEQ multiplex PCR, and TCRdb holds only the in-frame ones, with some missing. The table has around 150,000 clones, almost 80% seen once; the top ten hold over 0.95%. Regarding this clone: The antigen is unknown.

Findings and caveats of the study: Overall, under 200 TCR beta chains were annotated as cytomegalovirus-associated. Prediction of most subjects' HLA-A and HLA-B alleles by TCR beta sequences was reportedly accurate. A link between a missense DCLRE1C variant and TCR beta V- and J-gene trimming emerged from a later analysis.

Unmatched junction bases numbered 13, after V lost 4 bases and J lost 5 bases. The CDR3 length is 18 residues. Germline V gene lookup returns CDR1 LNHDA and CDR2 SQIVND (reference sequence). V gene TRBV19 combines with J gene TRBJ2-2; 10 bases align to TRBD1. The sequence came from a woman between 45 and 60 years old in good health and CMV-seropositive. Sequencing was performed on PBMCs. The DNA for the CDR3 is TGTGCCAGTAGTAGGGCCCTCCGGGGACAGGGGTTAACCGGGGAGCTGTTTTTT. It codes for CASSRALRGQGLTGELFF. Combining the CDR3 with reference TRBV19 and TRBJ2-2 gives the whole variable domain DGGITQSPKYLFRKEGQNVTLSCEQNLNHDAMYWYRQDPGQGLRLIYYSQIVNDFQKGDIAEGYSVSREKKESFPLTVTSAQKNPTAFYLCASSRALRGQGLTGELFFGEGSRLTVL.